This TCR beta chain came from a study of blood T cell repertoires in COVID-19. Study in general: Samples came from the United States, Italy and Spain, spanning acute and convalescent COVID-19.

The study drew participants aged about 18 to 95 years from 20 to 30 US areas. Participant-reported clinical history was the basis for cohort assignment. Participants classified as exposed had met a COVID-19 case within 2 weeks before study entry. Assay: immunoSEQ multiplex PCR; the TCRdb copy retains only in-frame clones and omits some. The table shows some 270,000 clones, with approximately 90% occurring only once. V was clipped by 4 bases and J by 3 bases, with 18 bases between them. CDR3 length equals 16 residues. CDR1 is SGHKS and CDR2 is YYEKEE in the germline V gene (reference sequence). This TCR was sampled from a middle-aged man who had been exposed to COVID-19. Sequencing was performed on PBMCs or T cells enriched from blood (not recorded which). This chain links TRBV5-5 with TRBJ2-3; D not resolved. The CDR3 here is CASSLLFSRGTDTQYF. The DNA of the CDR3 is TGTGCCAGCAGCCTACTTTTTAGTCGAGGAACAGATACGCAGTATTTT.